The 18 T cell receptor beta chains reported below all come from one sample, sequenced in a study of tumor-infiltrating lymphocytes in primary liver carcinoma (dated by TCRdb to the late 2010s). Reads for this sample came from an Illumina HiSeq 2500. A constant-region primer and ProtoScript II reverse transcriptase were used to reverse-transcribe TCRbeta-specific cDNA from around 530 ng total RNA. TCRbeta libraries were built with three nested multiplex PCR rounds, a slightly modified ARM-PCR procedure. Each of the first two PCR rounds ran for approximately 10 cycles and used multiplex TRBV1-TRBV30 forward primers together with a Cbeta reverse primer. Using fastp trimming at Q25 and MiXCR clonotype assembly, TCRdb reanalyzed the public sequencing data and kept in-frame beta chains. When rows share a CDR3 protein, they turn into one entry using the most common DNA and genes. The sample has 330,000 or so distinct CDR3 sequences on record, 65% of them singletons. The top ten clonotypes cover roughly 6% of the sample.

Blood RNA was extracted from unsorted whole blood with TRIzol reagent; germline DNA came from the DNeasy Blood & Tissue kit. Sequenced: peripheral blood. These receptors all stem from a man in his forties with primary liver carcinoma and hepatitis B virus infection.

Concerning this clonotype itself: At one end the junction does not follow the germline gene, possibly because of a read error. V is TRBV11-1 and J is TRBJ2-2; D is unresolved. Germline loops: CDR1 SGHAT, CDR2 FQDESV (reference sequence). This CDR3 region has 14 residues. CDR3 amino acids: CASSLARVTGELFF. CDR3 coding DNA: TGCGCCAGCAGCTTGGCGAGAGTGACCGGGGAGCTGTTTTTT.

The chain carries TRBV12-3 or TRBV12-4 and TRBJ1-5; TRBD1 might be the D (5 bases). The ends were cut back, 6 bases at V and 9 bases at J, with 15 bases in the middle. This CDR3 spans 13 amino acids. The CDR3 loop is CASRRDGQGPQHF. The CDR3, as DNA: TGTGCCAGCAGACGGGACGGCCAAGGGCCCCAGCATTTT.

Concerning this clonotype: A much larger clonotype is one base distant, so this may be a read error. V gene TRBV6-5 combines with J gene TRBJ2-7; TRBD2 might be the D (6 bases). CDR3 length: 19 amino acids. Germline V gene sequence: CDR1 MNHEY, CDR2 SVGAGI. The CDR3 sequence is CVSSYSKGRPFTSSYEQYF. The CDR3 nucleotides read TGTGTCAGCAGTTACTCCAAAGGGAGGCCATTCACAAGCTCCTACGAGCAGTACTTC.

The chain recombines TRBV30 with TRBJ2-7; TRBD1 aligns across 11 bases. This CDR3 contains 14 residues. Unmatched junction bases numbered 8, after V lost 5 bases and J lost 5 bases. Germline V lookup: CDR1 GTSNPN, CDR2 SVGIG (reference sequence). This CDR3 is CAWDGTGGSDEQYF. The CDR3 DNA reads TGTGCCTGGGATGGGACAGGGGGTTCCGACGAGCAGTACTTC.

The chain uses TRBV7-3 and TRBJ2-5; 8 nucleotides agree with TRBD2. V shed 2 bases and J 9 bases; nucleotides not matched to a gene: 11. This CDR3 spans 15 amino acids. The germline V gene has CDR1 SGHTA and CDR2 FQGTGA. The CDR3 reads CASSLEGLPGGAQYF. DNA of the CDR3: TGTGCCAGCAGCTTAGAGGGACTCCCGGGAGGGGCCCAGTACTTC. Supplemented by reference TRBV7-3 and TRBJ2-5, the full variable domain reads GAGVSQTPSNKVTEKGKYVELRCDPISGHTALYWYRQSLGQGPEFLIYFQGTGAADDSGLPNDRFFAVRPEGSVSTLKIQRTERGDSAVYLCASSLEGLPGGAQYFGPGTRLLVL.

About this clonotype: A read error may account for a junction end that differs from germline. The chain has TRBV11-2 and TRBJ2-7; possibly TRBD1 for D (8 bases). This CDR3 spans 17 amino acids. CDR1 and CDR2 (germline): SGHAT, FQNNGV. For the CDR3, the DNA is TGTTCCAGCAGCTTAACAGGGGGGGCCAGGGGACACTACGAGCAGTACTTC. Translating it yields CSSSLTGGARGHYEQYF.

The rearrangement joins TRBV29-1 to TRBJ2-7; 9 nucleotides agree with TRBD1. The CDR3 is made up of 14 amino acids. V was pared by 6 bases and J by 6 bases, with 12 bases of the junction left unmatched. Germline V gene sequence: CDR1 SQVTM, CDR2 ANQGSEA. The CDR3 here is CSVQVTGGEAEQYF. DNA of the CDR3: TGCAGCGTACAAGTTACAGGGGGCGAGGCCGAGCAGTACTTC.

Notes on this clonotype: This may come from a read error, since a much larger clone is one base off. This is likely a read error, given that the CDR3 carries no conserved phenylalanine or tryptophan at its end. The V call is TRBV29-1, the J call TRBJ1-2; D is unresolved. CDR1 and CDR2 (germline): SQVTM, ANQGSEA. V was cut by 0 bases and J by 3 bases, with 14 bases left in between. This CDR3 is 15 amino acids long. The DNA for the CDR3 is TGCAGCGTTGAAGATATGGATACCAGGTACTATGGCTACACCATC. This codes for CSVEDMDTRYYGYTI.

This clonotype was observed many times. The rearrangement uses TRBV10-1 and TRBJ2-5; TRBD2 matches 10 bases. V dropped 6 bases and J dropped 2; count of bases not matched to a gene: 6. Germline-derived CDR1 and CDR2 are WNHNN and SYGVQD (reference sequence). CDR3 length equals 15 residues. CDR3 bases: TGCGCCAGCAGAGAACTAGCGGGGATACAAGAGACCCAGTACTTC. It is translated as CASRELAGIQETQYF.

Of note for this clonotype: One end of the junction is discordant with germline, which a read error may explain. J is TRBJ2-7 and V is TRBV11-2; D is possibly TRBD2 (5 bases). The CDR3 totals 15 residues. Germline assignment: CDR1 SGHAT and CDR2 FQNNGV. The DNA of the CDR3 is TGTGCCAGAAGCTTAGAGTCCGGGATCTATGGCGGGCAGTACTTC. Protein sequence: CARSLESGIYGGQYF.

This clonotype was seen more than once but under ten times. The genes are TRBV7-2 and TRBJ2-7; D remains ambiguous. The V gene's germline CDR1 is SGHTA and CDR2 FQGNSA. This CDR3 has 13 residues. V was trimmed by 3 bases and J by 3 bases, leaving 9 bases between them. The CDR3 sequence: CASSLAVDYEQYF. Here the CDR3 DNA reads TGTGCCAGCAGCTTGGCAGTCGACTACGAGCAGTACTTC.

Remarks on this clonotype: This may arise from a read error, as a much more abundant clone is one base away. The chain employs TRBV29-1 and TRBJ2-3, with 10 bases fitting TRBD1. The tail of the sequence fits TRBJ1-5 better, so the J call may be wrong. CDR3 length: 14 residues. Germline CDR1 SQVTM, CDR2 ANQGSEA. DNA for the CDR3: TGCAGCGTTTCCGGGACAGGGGCGTCAGATACGCAGCATTTT. This codes for CSVSGTGASDTQHF.

The chain has TRBV5-4 and TRBJ1-2, with D hard to call. Germline loops: CDR1 SGHNT, CDR2 YYREEE (reference sequence). Trimming took 4 bases from V and 4 from J, leaving 14 bases between them. CDR3 size: 14 residues. The CDR3 sequence is CASSRTLEGYGYTF. The CDR3 bases are TGTGCCAGCAGCAGGACGCTCGAGGGCTATGGCTACACCTTC.

Concerning this clonotype itself: A read error may explain this, as a much larger clone is one base away. The genes are TRBV6-5 and TRBJ2-5; perhaps TRBD2 as D (5 bases). CDR1 and CDR2 (germline): MNHEY, SVGAGI. V dropped 0 bases and J dropped 5 bases, with 13 bases sitting between them. The CDR3 is made up of 15 amino acids. The CDR3 coding sequence is TGTGCCAGCAGTTACTCGAATCCGCAGCGGGAGACCCAGTACTTC. Protein product: CASSYSNPQRETQYF.

V and J are TRBV2 and TRBJ2-1; D may match TRBD1 or TRBD2 (5 bases each). Trimming shortened V by 0 bases and J by 2 bases, and 14 bases separated the two germline ends. Germline CDR1 and CDR2: SNHLY and FYNNEI. The CDR3 extends over 17 amino acids. The CDR3 sequence: CASSEAPTRGPYNEQFF. DNA of the CDR3: TGTGCCAGCAGTGAAGCCCCTACTAGGGGACCCTACAATGAGCAGTTCTTC.

This clonotype was recorded many times. The rearrangement links TRBV6-1 to TRBJ2-3; 10 nucleotides match TRBD2. V trimming: 4 bases; J trimming: 0 bases; junction bases outside the gene matches: 1. The CDR3 sequence is 15 residues long. CDR1 is MNHNS, CDR2 SASEGT, per germline. The CDR3 spells CASSGAGGSTDTQYF. CDR3 nucleotides: TGTGCCAGCAGTGGAGCGGGAGGGAGCACAGATACGCAGTATTTT.

The CDR3 loop reads CASSYDTSGNTIYF. DNA of the CDR3: TGTGCCAGCAGTTATGATACCTCTGGAAACACCATATATTTT. V and J are TRBV6-5 and TRBJ1-3; no definite D call. The CDR3 extends over 14 amino acids. The germline V gene encodes CDR1 MNHEY and CDR2 SVGAGI. The ends were cut back, 3 bases at V and 0 bases at J, with 6 bases in the middle.

This clonotype was seen a few times. This sequence joins TRBV6-6 and TRBJ2-3; TRBD1 is a possible D gene (5 bases). CDR3 length equals 14 residues. Trimming pared 7 bases from V and 1 base from J, leaving 12 bases between. The germline V gene encodes CDR1 MNHNY and CDR2 SVGAGI (reference sequence). CDR3 DNA: TGTGCCAGCAAATTTCAAGGGGGCACAGATACGCAGTATTTT. It codes for CASKFQGGTDTQYF.